The next 31 T cell receptor beta chains were all read from a single sample in a study of blood T cell repertoires in COVID-19. Only in-frame clones appear in the TCRdb table, and some are missing; sequencing was by immunoSEQ multiplex PCR. The sample holds about 130,000 clones, roughly four fifths seen once. Sequenced: peripheral blood. These receptors were taken from a man in his forties with active or convalescent COVID-19.

This chain links TRBV19 with TRBJ1-6; TRBD1 aligns across 9 bases. The CDR3 covers 14 residues. V shed 10 bases, J shed 6 bases, and the junction held 7 bases outside the gene matches. Germline CDR1 LNHDA, CDR2 SQIVND (reference sequence). Here the CDR3 DNA reads TGTGCCACCCGACCGGGACAGGGTAATTCACCCCTCCACTTT. Translated: CATRPGQGNSPLHF. The complete variable domain, with remaining parts taken from reference TRBV19 and TRBJ1-6, reads DGGITQSPKYLFRKEGQNVTLSCEQNLNHDAMYWYRQDPGQGLRLIYYSQIVNDFQKGDIAEGYSVSREKKESFPLTVTSAQKNPTAFYLCATRPGQGNSPLHFGNGTRLTVT.

This rearrangement joins TRBV9 to TRBJ1-6; tentative D call: TRBD1 (5 bases). Trimming took 3 bases from V and 10 from J, leaving 11 bases between them. CDR3 size: 13 residues. From germline, CDR1 is SGDLS and CDR2 YYNGEE. In DNA form, the CDR3 reads TGTGCCAGCAGCGGAAAACAGGCCTCACCCCTCCACTTT. The encoded protein is CASSGKQASPLHF. Filled out from reference TRBV9 and TRBJ1-6, the complete variable domain reads DSGVTQTPKHLITATGQRVTLRCSPRSGDLSVYWYQQSLDQGLQFLIQYYNGEERAKGNILERFSAQQFPDLHSELNLSSLELGDSALYFCASSGKQASPLHFGNGTRLTVT.

V and J are TRBV4-3 and TRBJ1-2; no clear D gene. This CDR3 has 15 residues. V lost 1 base and J lost 6, with 15 bases in between. Germline-derived CDR1 and CDR2 are LGHNA and YSLEER. In DNA, the CDR3 is TGCGCCAGCAGCCAAGTCCCAGTCTGGCCCGATGGCTACACCTTC. Translated, it gives CASSQVPVWPDGYTF.

The J gene is TRBJ2-1, the V gene TRBV7-2; 13 nucleotides align to TRBD2. Germline trimming cut 4 bases from V and 8 bases from J; bases unmatched to any gene: 5. This CDR3 has 15 residues. Germline assignment: CDR1 SGHTA and CDR2 FQGNSA. Here the CDR3 reads CASSSGLAGEDEQFF. As DNA, the CDR3 is TGTGCCAGCAGCTCCGGACTAGCGGGGGAGGATGAGCAGTTCTTC.

This clone was detected only a few times. The chain recombines TRBV6-1 with TRBJ2-6; D is perhaps TRBD1 (5 bases). V was trimmed by 3 bases and J by 0 bases, leaving 6 bases between them. There are 15 residues in the CDR3. In germline, CDR1 is MNHNS, CDR2 SASEGT. CDR3 nucleotides: TGTGCCAGCAGTGACAGGGACTCTGGGGCCAACGTCCTGACTTTC. Translated, it gives CASSDRDSGANVLTF.

The chain combines TRBV11-1 with TRBJ2-3; TRBD2 matches at 9 bases. V shed 5 bases and J 0 bases; nucleotides not matched to a gene: 3. The CDR3 loop spans 15 amino acids. Per the germline V gene, CDR1 is SGHAT and CDR2 is FQDESV (reference sequence). CDR3 DNA: TGTGCCAGCAGCCTGGGACTAGCTAGCACAGATACGCAGTATTTT. Its translation is CASSLGLASTDTQYF.

This clone was detected only once. The chain combines TRBV18 with TRBJ1-5, with D perhaps matching TRBD1 (6 bases). Germline lookup yields CDR1 KGHSH and CDR2 LQKENI. Between the trimmed V and J ends, which lost 6 bases and 7 bases, there was a span of 22 bases. The CDR3 contains 16 residues. CDR3 bases: TGTGCCAGCTCTCTAGGGACACAAACACCGGGGCAGCCCCAGCATTTT. It yields the protein CASSLGTQTPGQPQHF.

The rearrangement joins TRBV7-8 to TRBJ2-5, with 7 nucleotides matching TRBD1. Per the germline V gene, CDR1 is SGHVS and CDR2 is FQNEAQ. The CDR3 contains 17 residues. J was trimmed by 4 bases and V by 5 bases; bases with no gene match: 16. The CDR3 DNA is TGTGCCAGCAGCCCCGGCTCGGACAGGATTAGGGGAGAGACCCAGTACTTC. The encoded protein is CASSPGSDRIRGETQYF.

The sample holds a few counts of this clone. V and J are TRBV7-2 and TRBJ2-5; the match to TRBD2 covers 7 bases. J gave up 2 bases and V 0 bases, and 6 bases lay outside the gene matches. This CDR3 is built from 16 residues. Germline V lookup: CDR1 SGHTA, CDR2 FQGNSA. CDR3 residues: CASSLASGGGQETQYF. The CDR3 DNA sequence: TGTGCCAGCAGCTTAGCGTCTGGCGGGGGACAAGAGACCCAGTACTTC.

The rearrangement uses TRBV11-2 and TRBJ2-3, with 7 bases fitting TRBD1. CDR1 SGHAT and CDR2 FQNNGV come from the germline V gene. The CDR3 spans 14 residues. The ends lost 1 base at V and 5 bases at J; junction bases unmatched: 3. The CDR3 DNA reads TGTGCCAGCAGCTTAGGGACAGGAGGAGATACGCAGTATTTT. Protein sequence: CASSLGTGGDTQYF.

A single count supports this clone. This rearrangement joins TRBV9 to TRBJ1-3, with a possible D match to TRBD1 (6 bases). V was cut by 3 bases and J by 2 bases, with 9 bases left in between. Per germline, CDR1 SGDLS and CDR2 YYNGEE. The CDR3 has 14 residues. Here the CDR3 reads CASSGQVAGNTIYF. The CDR3 DNA reads TGTGCCAGCAGCGGACAGGTAGCTGGAAACACCATATATTTT.

The genes are TRBV11-3 and TRBJ2-2, with 9 bases identical to TRBD1. There are 15 residues in the CDR3. Germline V lookup: CDR1 SGHNT, CDR2 YENEEA. Unmatched junction bases numbered 5, after V lost 4 bases and J lost 5 bases. As DNA, the CDR3 is TGTGCCAGCAGCTCGGGACAGGGAACGACCGGGGAGCTGTTTTTT. Translating gives CASSSGQGTTGELFF. Supplemented by reference TRBV11-3 and TRBJ2-2, the full variable domain reads EAGVVQSPRYKIIEKKQPVAFWCNPISGHNTLYWYLQNLGQGPELLIRYENEEAVDDSQLPKDRFSAERLKGVDSTLKIQPAELGDSAVYLCASSSGQGTTGELFFGEGSRLTVL.

The V gene is TRBV14, the J gene TRBJ2-3; 7 nucleotides align to TRBD1. Germline V gene sequence: CDR1 SGHDN, CDR2 FVKESK. The CDR3 has 15 residues. Losses at the gene ends were 1 base for V and 4 bases for J; bases not matched to a gene: 5. This CDR3 is CASSQVRGRADTQYF. CDR3 sequence (DNA): TGTGCCAGCAGCCAAGTAAGGGGGCGGGCAGATACGCAGTATTTT.

The chain links TRBV5-5 to TRBJ2-1, with D hard to call. The CDR3 consists of 13 residues. V shed 3 bases and J shed 7 bases, with 11 bases lying between them. CDR1 is SGHKS and CDR2 is YYEKEE in the germline V gene (reference sequence). Written as DNA, the CDR3 is TGTGCCAGCAGCTGGCCCTCTAGGAATGAGCAGTTCTTC. As protein: CASSWPSRNEQFF. The whole variable domain, filled in from reference TRBV5-5 and TRBJ2-1, reads DAGVTQSPTHLIKTRGQQVTLRCSPISGHKSVSWYQQVLGQGPQFIFQYYEKEERGRGNFPDRFSARQFPNYSSELNVNALLLGDSALYLCASSWPSRNEQFFGPGTRLTVL.

The chain uses TRBV3-1 (or the pseudogene TRBV3-2) and TRBJ1-2; D gene uncertain. Germline V gene lookup returns CDR1 LGHDT and CDR2 YNNKEL (reference sequence). V lost 4 bases and J lost 8, with 23 bases in between. CDR3 size: 16 residues. CDR3 region: CASSPYKPGGGDGYTF. CDR3 coding DNA: TGTGCCAGCAGCCCATATAAACCCGGTGGCGGAGACGGCTACACCTTC.

The rearrangement joins TRBV9 to TRBJ2-1; TRBD2 matches 8 bases. CDR3 length: 15 amino acids. CDR1 and CDR2 (germline): SGDLS, YYNGEE. J lost 6 bases, V lost 0 bases, and 5 bases had no gene match. Here the CDR3 DNA reads TGTGCCAGCAGCGTAGAGGCTAGCGGGTTCAATGAGCAGTTCTTC. This gives the protein CASSVEASGFNEQFF.

This clone was observed many times. The chain recombines TRBV6-1 with TRBJ1-5; 10 bases line up with TRBD1. Germline CDR1 MNHNS, CDR2 SASEGT. The CDR3 consists of 20 residues. The V gene end was trimmed by 4 bases and the J gene end by 6 bases; junction bases not matched to a gene: 21. The CDR3 nucleotides are TGTGCCAGCAGTGGGCGGACTGACAGGGGGCGGATGATCACCGGTCAGCCCCAGCATTTT. It translates to CASSGRTDRGRMITGQPQHF.

This chain uses TRBV7-3 with TRBJ1-1, with 7 bases that match TRBD1. V dropped 8 bases and J dropped 3; count of bases not matched to a gene: 6. Germline V gene sequence: CDR1 SGHTA, CDR2 FQGTGA. The CDR3 is made up of 13 amino acids. CDR3 sequence reads: CASGGGADTEAFF. DNA for the CDR3: TGTGCCAGCGGAGGGGGCGCAGACACTGAAGCTTTCTTT.

This sequence joins TRBV7-2 and TRBJ2-1; 11 bases line up with TRBD2. Per germline, CDR1 SGHTA and CDR2 FQGNSA. Trimming at V came to 4 bases and at J to 4 bases, leaving 3 bases not matched to a gene. The length of the CDR3 is 15 residues. The CDR3 loop reads CASSSLAGGYNEQFF. The CDR3 DNA sequence: TGTGCCAGCAGCTCCCTAGCGGGGGGTTACAATGAGCAGTTCTTC.

V gene TRBV4-1 combines with J gene TRBJ2-7, with a tentative D call TRBD2 (6 bases). Trimming removed 0 bases from V and 2 bases from J, with 23 bases in between. The CDR3 has 19 amino acids. In germline, CDR1 is MGHRA, CDR2 YSYEKL. This CDR3 reads CASSQDLRGYTERTYEQYF. CDR3 in DNA: TGCGCCAGCAGCCAAGATCTCCGGGGGTATACGGAAAGAACCTACGAGCAGTACTTC.

The chain links TRBV9 to TRBJ2-7, with TRBD2 identical over 7 bases. The CDR3 loop spans 14 amino acids. V shed 4 bases and J 1 base; nucleotides not matched to a gene: 5. In germline, CDR1 is SGDLS, CDR2 YYNGEE. The CDR3 DNA sequence: TGTGCCAGCAGCCCCGGGACTACATCCTACGAGCAGTACTTC. Protein sequence: CASSPGTTSYEQYF.

This chain links TRBV24-1 with TRBJ1-1; no clear D gene. V lost 9 bases to trimming and J lost 1 base, with 5 bases between them. Germline V gene data show CDR1 as KGHDR and CDR2 as SFDVKD. The CDR3 runs to 11 residues. CDR3 in DNA: TGTGCCACCCGACAGAACACTGAAGCTTTCTTT. This translates into CATRQNTEAFF.

The chain combines TRBV19 with TRBJ2-3; 9 bases are shared with TRBD1. In germline, CDR1 is LNHDA, CDR2 SQIVND (reference sequence). V shed 7 bases and J 4 bases; nucleotides not matched to a gene: 6. This CDR3 spans 14 amino acids. CDR3 coding DNA: TGTGCCAGTAAGCCGGGACAGGGTTCAGATACGCAGTATTTT. As protein: CASKPGQGSDTQYF. Looking up the rest from reference TRBV19 and TRBJ2-3 gives the full variable domain: DGGITQSPKYLFRKEGQNVTLSCEQNLNHDAMYWYRQDPGQGLRLIYYSQIVNDFQKGDIAEGYSVSREKKESFPLTVTSAQKNPTAFYLCASKPGQGSDTQYFGPGTRLTVL.

The J gene is TRBJ2-1, the V gene TRBV11-2; 10 bases map to TRBD2. The CDR3 runs 16 residues. Germline CDR1 reads SGHAT; CDR2 reads FQNNGV. The V and J ends lost 1 base and 5 bases, in that order; junction bases with no gene match: 5. In DNA, the CDR3 is TGTGCCAGCAGCTTAGCGTTAGCGGGGGGAAACAATGAGCAGTTCTTC. Protein: CASSLALAGGNNEQFF.

The chain has TRBV5-5 and TRBJ2-2; D unresolved. Per the germline V gene, CDR1 is SGHKS and CDR2 is YYEKEE (reference sequence). V lost 4 bases and J lost 1, with 8 bases in between. The CDR3 length is 14 residues. The CDR3 is CASSHTENTGELFF. The DNA of the CDR3 is TGTGCCAGCAGCCATACAGAGAACACCGGGGAGCTGTTTTTT.

The CDR3 sequence is CASSPREYGYTF. The CDR3 DNA sequence: TGTGCCAGCTCACCTCGGGAATATGGCTACACCTTC. V is TRBV18 and J is TRBJ1-2; no definite D call. The CDR3 extends over 12 amino acids. Germline V gene sequence: CDR1 KGHSH, CDR2 LQKENI. Trimming cost V 3 bases and J 5 bases, with 7 bases left between them.

The rearrangement joins TRBV21-1 to TRBJ2-7; no check of the table's D call, TRBD1, against the DNA was made. TRBV21-1 is described as a pseudogene. The CDR3 extends over 14 amino acids. The CDR3 bases are TGTGCCAGCAGCACCTCCGGGACAGGGTACGAGCAGTACTTC. Protein product: CASSTSGTGYEQYF.

The chain couples TRBV30 to TRBJ1-2, with 9 bases aligning to TRBD1. The germline CDR1 and CDR2 sequences are GTSNPN and SVGIG (reference sequence). V dropped 2 bases and J dropped 4; count of bases not matched to a gene: 8. The CDR3 loop spans 15 amino acids. The CDR3 loop is CAWSPWDREPYGYTF. The CDR3 DNA sequence: TGTGCCTGGAGTCCCTGGGACAGGGAGCCCTATGGCTACACCTTC.

The chain couples TRBV9 to TRBJ2-1; 8 positions match TRBD2. The CDR3 totals 13 residues. Trimming cost V 6 bases and J 2 bases; bases outside gene matches: 1. Germline loops: CDR1 SGDLS, CDR2 YYNGEE. The CDR3 region is CASTGGTYNEQFF. CDR3 in DNA: TGTGCCAGCACGGGGGGGACCTACAATGAGCAGTTCTTC.

CDR3 amino acids: CRARESAFF. DNA for the CDR3: TGCAGGGCCAGGGAATCTGCTTTCTTT. The V call is TRBV20-1, the J call TRBJ1-1; D is possibly TRBD1 (5 bases). This CDR3 region has 9 residues. Germline loops: CDR1 DFQATT, CDR2 SNEGSKA (reference sequence).

The chain combines TRBV3-1 (or the pseudogene TRBV3-2) with TRBJ1-2; D unclear. The CDR3 totals 11 residues. The germline V gene has CDR1 LGHDT and CDR2 YNNKEL (reference sequence). Trimming shortened V by 5 bases and J by 7 bases, and 8 bases separated the two germline ends. CDR3 in amino acids: CASSSERGYTF. The CDR3 region has the DNA TGTGCCAGCAGCTCAGAGCGTGGCTACACCTTC.